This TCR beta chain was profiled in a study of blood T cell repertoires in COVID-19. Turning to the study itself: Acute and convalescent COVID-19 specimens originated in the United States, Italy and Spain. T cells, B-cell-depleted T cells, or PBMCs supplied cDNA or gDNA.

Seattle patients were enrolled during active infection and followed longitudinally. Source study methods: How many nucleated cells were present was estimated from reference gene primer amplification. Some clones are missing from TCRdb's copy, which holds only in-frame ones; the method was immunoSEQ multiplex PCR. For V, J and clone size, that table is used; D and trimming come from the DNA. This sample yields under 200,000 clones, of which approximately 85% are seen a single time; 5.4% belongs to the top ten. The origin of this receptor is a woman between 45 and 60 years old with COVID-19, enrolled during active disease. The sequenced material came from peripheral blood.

CDR3 in DNA: TGTGCCAGCAGCTTGGACAAGCGAAGCACAGATACGCAGTATTTT. Residues: CASSLDKRSTDTQYF. V and J are TRBV5-4 and TRBJ2-3; D ambiguous. CDR1 and CDR2 from the germline V gene are SGHNT and YYREEE (reference sequence). Deletions cut 0 bases from V and 0 bases from J, with 8 bases between. The CDR3 is made up of 15 amino acids.